The 21 T cell receptor beta chains in this list originate from one sample, sequenced in a study of blood T cell repertoires in COVID-19. Sequenced by immunoSEQ multiplex PCR; TCRdb stores in-frame clones only, minus some. The table records about 190,000 clones, around 84% of them present only once. Sequencing input: PBMCs or T cells enriched from blood (not recorded which). The receptors were gathered from a woman in her twenties or thirties who had recovered from COVID-19.

The J gene is TRBJ1-2, the V gene TRBV7-9, with 8 bases that match TRBD1. The CDR3 is 14 residues long. Germline V lookup: CDR1 SEHNR, CDR2 FQNEAQ (reference sequence). V trimming: 3 bases; J trimming: 4 bases; junction bases outside the gene matches: 4. CDR3 DNA sequence: TGTGCCAGCAGCTTCGACGGACAGGGCTATGGCTACACCTTC. Amino acids: CASSFDGQGYGYTF. Full variable domain (outside the CDR3, taken from reference TRBV7-9 and TRBJ1-2): DTGVSQNPRHKITKRGQNVTFRCDPISEHNRLYWYRQTLGQGPEFLTYFQNEAQLEKSRLLSDRFSAERPKGSFSTLEIQRTEQGDSAMYLCASSFDGQGYGYTFGSGTRLTVV.

The chain combines TRBV5-4 with TRBJ2-7; no reliable D call. Trimming took off 4 bases at V and 4 bases at J, with 15 bases between the two ends. Germline values: CDR1 SGHNT, CDR2 YYREEE (reference sequence). The CDR3 extends over 14 amino acids. The CDR3 loop reads CASSPPDNDYEQYF. The DNA for the CDR3 is TGTGCCAGCAGCCCGCCCGACAACGATTACGAGCAGTACTTC.

Here the CDR3 reads CASKWAGGEDTQYF. For the CDR3, the DNA is TGTGCCAGCAAGTGGGCAGGGGGAGAAGATACGCAGTATTTT. The rearrangement uses TRBV25-1 and TRBJ2-3; 7 nucleotides align to TRBD1. Germline loops: CDR1 MGHDK, CDR2 SYGVNS. Trimming removed 7 bases from V and 5 bases from J; junction bases left unmatched: 9. The CDR3 extends over 14 amino acids.

The CDR3 DNA reads TGTGCCAGCAGAAAGACAGGGTCGAGGACCGGGGAGCTGTTTTTT. Protein: CASRKTGSRTGELFF. This chain joins TRBV7-9 and TRBJ2-2, with TRBD1 matching 7 bases. Germline loops: CDR1 SEHNR, CDR2 FQNEAQ (reference sequence). CDR3 length equals 15 residues. J lost 5 bases, V lost 6 bases, and 9 bases had no gene match.

The chain recombines TRBV28 with TRBJ1-2, with no clear D. This CDR3 has 11 amino acids. CDR1 MDHEN and CDR2 SYDVKM come from the germline V gene. The V gene lost 11 bases and the J gene lost 2 bases, with 9 bases spanning the gap. The CDR3 reads CALKINYGYTF. Written as DNA, the CDR3 is TGTGCCCTAAAAATCAACTATGGCTACACCTTC.

This rearrangement joins TRBV20-1 to TRBJ2-3; TRBD1 matches 8 bases. The CDR3 is made up of 16 amino acids. The V gene end was trimmed by 3 bases and the J gene end by 0 bases; junction bases not matched to a gene: 8. Germline V gene sequence: CDR1 DFQATT, CDR2 SNEGSKA (reference sequence). CDR3 bases: TGCAGTGCTAGTGGGGGGTCAGGGGGCAGCACAGATACGCAGTATTTT. Its translation: CSASGGSGGSTDTQYF.

The CDR3 DNA sequence: TGTGCCAGCAGCCAAGTCCCAGGAGCGGACTATGGCTACACCTTC. Residues: CASSQVPGADYGYTF. The gene calls are TRBV3-1 (or the pseudogene TRBV3-2) and TRBJ1-2; no definite D call. Germline values: CDR1 LGHDT, CDR2 YNNKEL (reference sequence). V lost 1 base and J 3 bases, leaving 12 bases between the germline ends. The CDR3 has 15 residues.

This clone came up once. The chain links TRBV6-5 to TRBJ1-5; D is ambiguous. The CDR3 has 13 amino acids. CDR1 is MNHEY and CDR2 is SVGAGI in the germline V gene. The V and J ends lost 8 bases and 4 bases respectively, with 12 bases between them. CDR3 residues: CASRIRENQPQHF. In DNA form, the CDR3 reads TGTGCCAGCCGGATTCGGGAAAATCAGCCCCAGCATTTT.

The genes are TRBV6-1 and TRBJ1-2, with D possibly TRBD1 on 5 matching bases. The CDR3 loop spans 18 amino acids. Germline CDR1 and CDR2: MNHNS and SASEGT. Trimming cost V 1 base and J 4 bases, with 22 bases left between them. CDR3 sequence (DNA): TGTGCCAGCAGTGAAGGGTGGGGGGAAGCGACTTGGAGCTATGGCTACACCTTC. Its protein product is CASSEGWGEATWSYGYTF.

V and J are TRBV4-2 and TRBJ2-2; TRBD1 is a possible D gene (5 bases). The CDR3 is made up of 18 amino acids. V lost 0 bases, J lost 1 base, and 15 bases lay in between. The germline CDR1 and CDR2 sequences are LGHNA and YNFKEQ. Here the CDR3 DNA reads TGTGCCAGCAGCCAAGACACCTCCGTGGGGCTGAACACCGGGGAGCTGTTTTTT. Translating gives CASSQDTSVGLNTGELFF.

The chain has TRBV7-2 and TRBJ2-5; D call uncertain. V dropped 1 base and J dropped 5 bases, with 11 bases sitting between them. This CDR3 comprises 14 residues. The V gene's germline CDR1 is SGHTA and CDR2 FQGNSA. The DNA for the CDR3 is TGTGCCAGCAGCTTAGACCCAATCGGGGAGACCCAGTACTTC. As protein: CASSLDPIGETQYF. Looking up the rest from reference TRBV7-2 and TRBJ2-5 gives the full variable domain: GAGVSQSPSNKVTEKGKDVELRCDPISGHTALYWYRQSLGQGLEFLIYFQGNSAPDKSGLPSDRFSAERTGGSVSTLTIQRTQQEDSAVYLCASSLDPIGETQYFGPGTRLLVL.

This chain links TRBV9 with TRBJ2-2; D ambiguous. The CDR3 extends over 13 amino acids. Per germline, CDR1 SGDLS and CDR2 YYNGEE. The V and J ends lost 0 bases and 5 bases respectively, with 5 bases between them. Here the CDR3 reads CASSVVTTGELFF. The CDR3 bases are TGTGCCAGCAGCGTAGTGACAACCGGGGAGCTGTTTTTT.

V and J are TRBV28 and TRBJ1-1, with 10 bases identical to TRBD1. CDR1 MDHEN and CDR2 SYDVKM come from the germline V gene. V shed 5 bases and J 3 bases; nucleotides not matched to a gene: 6. There are 15 residues in the CDR3. The CDR3 bases are TGTGCCAGCAGTGGCCGGGACAGGGGATACACTGAAGCTTTCTTT. Amino acid sequence: CASSGRDRGYTEAFF.

This clone was recorded only once. V usage is TRBV25-1 and J usage is TRBJ1-5; no clear D. The CDR3 has 13 residues. V shed 2 bases and J shed 7 bases, with 9 bases lying between them. Germline V gene lookup returns CDR1 MGHDK and CDR2 SYGVNS. The CDR3 is CASSEGTAQPQHF. DNA of the CDR3: TGTGCCAGCAGTGAAGGAACAGCCCAGCCCCAGCATTTT.

This rearrangement joins TRBV5-1 to TRBJ2-6, with 7 bases matching TRBD1. The CDR3 spans 16 residues. V trimming: 3 bases; J trimming: 0 bases; junction bases outside the gene matches: 3. In germline, CDR1 is SGHRS, CDR2 YFSETQ. CDR3 sequence: CASSWGQSSGANVLTF. As DNA, the CDR3 is TGCGCCAGCAGCTGGGGACAGAGCTCTGGGGCCAACGTCCTGACTTTC.

This chain's CDR3 is CASSLSSNQPQHF. CDR3 nucleotides: TGTGCCAGCAGCTTGAGTAGCAATCAGCCCCAGCATTTT. V is TRBV7-2 and J is TRBJ1-5, with D unresolved. Germline V gene data show CDR1 as SGHTA and CDR2 as FQGNSA. The V end lost 3 bases, the J end lost 0 bases, and 3 bases lay between the germline ends. The CDR3 extends over 13 amino acids.

This clone was seen once. V and J are TRBV7-8 and TRBJ2-7; D is uncertain. CDR1 and CDR2 (germline): SGHVS, FQNEAQ. The CDR3 length is 13 residues. V lost 2 bases to trimming and J lost 4 bases, with 9 bases between them. The CDR3 protein is CASSLPGSYEQYF. The CDR3 DNA sequence: TGTGCCAGCAGCTTACCCGGGTCTTACGAGCAGTACTTC. Full variable domain (remainder filled in from reference TRBV7-8 and TRBJ2-7): GAGVSQSPRYKVAKRGQDVALRCDPISGHVSLFWYQQALGQGPEFLTYFQNEAQLDKSGLPSDRFFAERPEGSVSTLKIQRTQQEDSAVYLCASSLPGSYEQYFGPGTRLTVT.

The rearrangement joins TRBV19 to TRBJ2-7, with 9 bases fitting TRBD1. The V gene end was trimmed by 8 bases and the J gene end by 5 bases; junction bases not matched to a gene: 10. CDR1 and CDR2 (germline): LNHDA, SQIVND (reference sequence). The CDR3 consists of 14 residues. CDR3 amino acids: CASSSGQGFDEQYF. The CDR3 DNA reads as TGTGCCAGTTCCTCGGGACAGGGATTTGACGAGCAGTACTTC.

The V gene is TRBV3-1 (or the pseudogene TRBV3-2), the J gene TRBJ2-2, with 13 positions matching TRBD2. Germline V gives CDR1 LGHDT, CDR2 YNNKEL (reference sequence). This CDR3 is 15 amino acids long. Trimming cost V 4 bases and J 4 bases; bases outside gene matches: 0. The CDR3 coding sequence is TGTGCCAGCAGCCGGACTAGCGGGGGCACCGGGGAGCTGTTTTTT. It translates to CASSRTSGGTGELFF.

This chain connects TRBV7-2 to TRBJ1-2; 9 bases are a match to TRBD1. CDR3 length equals 14 residues. Germline lookup yields CDR1 SGHTA and CDR2 FQGNSA. The V and J ends lost 4 bases and 7 bases, in that order; junction bases with no gene match: 7. The CDR3 nucleotides read TGTGCCAGCAGCTCCCGGGGACAGGGTGGTGGCTACACCTTC. This translates into CASSSRGQGGGYTF.

The rearrangement uses TRBV15 and TRBJ2-2; D gene unclear. The V end lost 1 base, the J end lost 1 base, and 10 bases lay between the germline ends. CDR3 size: 16 residues. Germline values: CDR1 LNHNV, CDR2 YYDKDF (reference sequence). The CDR3: CATSRGGGGNTGELFF. In DNA form, the CDR3 reads TGTGCCACCAGCAGAGGCGGCGGTGGGAACACCGGGGAGCTGTTTTTT.